The 25 T cell receptor beta chains below were found in one sample sequenced in a study of shared clonotypes between healthy human individuals. Method: immunoSEQ multiplex PCR; TCRdb's copy keeps in-frame clones and lacks some. In the table there are approximately 1.5 million clones, 95% to 99% of which are singletons. Sequenced: naive CD4+ T cells sorted from blood. Subset here: CD45RA+ positively selected. The receptor source for this set is a man aged 25 to 40 in good health.

V and J are TRBV5-4 and TRBJ2-1; the D call may be TRBD1 or TRBD2 (5 bases each). There are 18 residues in the CDR3. Per the germline V gene, CDR1 is SGHNT and CDR2 is YYREEE (reference sequence). Trimming stripped 8 bases from V and 2 bases from J, with 26 bases between. The CDR3, as DNA: TGTGCCAGTTCGTATTCGTGGGGTCTGGGGACGACCTACAATGAGCAGTTCTTC. Protein sequence: CASSYSWGLGTTYNEQFF.

A single count supports this clone. This chain connects TRBV5-1 to TRBJ2-5; possibly TRBD1 for D (7 bases). V was trimmed by 4 bases and J by 3 bases, leaving 16 bases between them. The germline gives CDR1 SGHRS, CDR2 YFSETQ. The CDR3 totals 15 residues. CDR3 sequence: CASSPGDREEETQYF. The DNA of the CDR3 is TGCGCCAGCAGCCCTGGTGACAGGGAGGAAGAGACCCAGTACTTC.

Concerning this clone itself: Compared with germline, one end of the junction differs, possibly owing to a read error. This chain links TRBV5-1 with TRBJ2-3; 10 bases fit TRBD1. Germline CDR1 and CDR2: SGHRS and YFSETQ. The CDR3 is 15 amino acids. CDR3 sequence reads: CASSLADGGAAGQGF. In nucleotides, the CDR3 is TGCGCCAGCAGCTTGGCCGATGGGGGAGCGGCGGGACAGGGGTTT.

The chain couples TRBV5-1 to TRBJ1-1; D remains ambiguous. V was pared by 4 bases and J by 2 bases, with 12 bases between. CDR1 is SGHRS, CDR2 YFSETQ, per germline. This CDR3 region has 14 residues. The CDR3 loop is CASSLQNQNTEAFF. As DNA, the CDR3 is TGCGCCAGCAGCCTTCAGAATCAAAACACTGAAGCTTTCTTT. Variable domain in full (rest from reference TRBV5-1 and TRBJ1-1): KAGVTQTPRYLIKTRGQQVTLSCSPISGHRSVSWYQQTPGQGLQFLFEYFSETQRNKGNFPGRFSGRQFSNSRSEMNVSTLELGDSALYLCASSLQNQNTEAFFGQGTRLTVV.

The V and J genes are TRBV7-9 and TRBJ1-5; the D is unclear. The V end lost 1 base, the J end lost 10 bases, and 8 bases lay between the germline ends. CDR1 and CDR2 (germline): SEHNR, FQNEAQ (reference sequence). The CDR3 loop spans 12 amino acids. The CDR3 loop reads CASSLEGGPQHF. The CDR3 DNA reads TGTGCCAGCAGCTTAGAGGGAGGACCCCAGCATTTT.

This chain uses TRBV28 with TRBJ2-7; 7 nucleotides agree with TRBD1. The junction had 12 bases not matched to a gene; V was cut back by 3 bases and J by 10 bases. Per the germline V gene, CDR1 is MDHEN and CDR2 is SYDVKM. The CDR3 consists of 14 residues. The CDR3 protein is CASSFIADRESQYF. The CDR3, as DNA: TGTGCCAGCAGTTTCATCGCTGACAGGGAAAGCCAGTACTTC.

The rearrangement links TRBV6-1 to TRBJ1-4; D is possibly TRBD1 (5 bases). The CDR3 spans 18 residues. The V gene lost 4 bases and the J gene lost 5 bases, with 23 bases spanning the gap. Germline V gene lookup returns CDR1 MNHNS and CDR2 SASEGT. CDR3 DNA sequence: TGTGCCAGCAGTGGCCGGGACTTGGGGCAGTACGGGAATGAAAAACTGTTTTTT. Its translation is CASSGRDLGQYGNEKLFF.

This chain connects TRBV7-2 to TRBJ1-4; D unresolved. Between the trimmed V and J ends, which lost 1 base and 4 bases, there was a span of 13 bases. The CDR3 loop spans 16 amino acids. The V gene's germline CDR1 is SGHTA and CDR2 FQGNSA. CDR3 sequence reads: CASSLGNSLLNEKLFF. The CDR3 DNA is TGTGCCAGCAGCTTAGGGAATTCCTTACTTAATGAAAAACTGTTTTTT.

The V gene is TRBV19, the J gene TRBJ2-7; the D gene is possibly TRBD2 (5 bases). V was shortened by 5 bases and J by 4 bases, with 12 bases between the two germline ends. Germline V gene data show CDR1 as LNHDA and CDR2 as SQIVND (reference sequence). The CDR3 runs 13 residues. The DNA for the CDR3 is TGTGCCAGTAGTCAGCGGTCCGGTTACGAGCAGTACTTC. It translates to CASSQRSGYEQYF.

The gene calls are TRBV7-9 and TRBJ1-2; D is uncertain. The V end lost 5 bases, the J end lost 4 bases, and 5 bases lay between the germline ends. The length of the CDR3 is 11 residues. CDR1 SEHNR and CDR2 FQNEAQ come from the germline V gene (reference sequence). DNA for the CDR3: TGTGCCAGCAGCCACGTCTATGGCTACACCTTC. Protein: CASSHVYGYTF.

The chain links TRBV7-2 to TRBJ2-1; the D is unclear. CDR3 size: 18 residues. Germline CDR1 SGHTA, CDR2 FQGNSA. V dropped 5 bases and J dropped 0 bases, with 20 bases sitting between them. The CDR3 coding sequence is TGTGCCAGCAGCACCCCGATCGGCGGAAGGAGCTCCTACAATGAGCAGTTCTTC. Translation gives CASSTPIGGRSSYNEQFF.

The chain is built from TRBV11-2 and TRBJ2-7; D possibly corresponds to TRBD1 (5 bases). Germline V gives CDR1 SGHAT, CDR2 FQNNGV. This CDR3 region has 15 residues. V was pared by 1 base and J by 3 bases, with 13 bases between. In nucleotides, the CDR3 is TGTGCCAGCAGCTTAGGGGCAAAAGGGGACTACGAGCAGTACTTC. Amino acids: CASSLGAKGDYEQYF.

CDR3 in DNA: TGTGCCAGCAGTTACTTGGCGGTGAACACCGGGGAGCTGTTTTTT. This gives the protein CASSYLAVNTGELFF. The V gene is TRBV6-5, the J gene TRBJ2-2; D ambiguous. Trimming took 1 base from V and 1 from J, leaving 7 bases between them. Germline CDR1 reads MNHEY; CDR2 reads SVGAGI. The CDR3 has 15 amino acids.

This sequence joins TRBV18 and TRBJ2-7; D call uncertain. Trimming left V 3 bases short and J 3 bases short, with 18 bases between. This CDR3 is built from 16 residues. Germline assignment: CDR1 KGHSH and CDR2 LQKENI. The CDR3 DNA sequence: TGTGCCAGCTCACCTTCGGCTCAGTACCAGCGCTACGAGCAGTACTTC. Translating gives CASSPSAQYQRYEQYF.

V usage is TRBV6-1 and J usage is TRBJ2-6; D gene uncertain. CDR1 is MNHNS, CDR2 SASEGT, per germline. The CDR3 covers 16 residues. V gave up 4 bases and J gave up 1 base, with 11 bases separating them. CDR3 in amino acids: CASSAAVNSGANVLTF. CDR3 nucleotides: TGTGCCAGCAGTGCGGCTGTCAATTCTGGGGCCAACGTCCTGACTTTC.

The V and J genes are TRBV6-1 and TRBJ2-1; 8 nucleotides line up with TRBD2. Germline assignment: CDR1 MNHNS and CDR2 SASEGT. CDR3 length: 17 amino acids. The junction had 6 bases not matched to a gene; V was cut back by 2 bases and J by 0 bases. CDR3 DNA sequence: TGTGCCAGCAGTGAAAGTCCCCTAGCGGGCTCCTACAATGAGCAGTTCTTC. Its protein product is CASSESPLAGSYNEQFF.

The chain carries TRBV4-1 and TRBJ2-1, with a possible D match to TRBD2 (8 bases). The CDR3 has 19 amino acids. V gave up 0 bases and J gave up 7 bases, with 25 bases separating them. The V gene's germline CDR1 is MGHRA and CDR2 YSYEKL. The DNA of the CDR3 is TGCGCCAGCAGCCAAGACCCCGGACTAGCAGGGGGTTTTGGTAATGAGCAGTTCTTC. Protein sequence: CASSQDPGLAGGFGNEQFF.

The chain has TRBV7-2 and TRBJ2-1, with TRBD2 matching 8 bases. The germline CDR1 and CDR2 sequences are SGHTA and FQGNSA. This CDR3 is built from 16 residues. Trimming at V came to 4 bases and at J to 4 bases, leaving 9 bases not matched to a gene. The CDR3 sequence: CASSSALSGSYNEQFF. The CDR3 nucleotides are TGTGCCAGCAGCTCAGCACTAAGCGGGAGTTACAATGAGCAGTTCTTC.

V usage is TRBV2 and J usage is TRBJ1-4; the D is unclear. Germline V CDR1 and CDR2: SNHLY, FYNNEI. Between the trimmed V and J ends, which lost 8 bases and 8 bases, there was a span of 18 bases. This CDR3 comprises 14 residues. CDR3 DNA: TGTGCCAGCCTCTGGGAAACCAACCCAGAAAAACTGTTTTTT. This encodes CASLWETNPEKLFF.

The genes are TRBV2 and TRBJ2-7; 13 bases map to TRBD2. V shed 5 bases and J 4 bases; nucleotides not matched to a gene: 8. The CDR3 consists of 16 residues. Germline V gene data show CDR1 as SNHLY and CDR2 as FYNNEI. CDR3 in DNA: TGTGCCAGCAGTTCAGGACTAGCGGGAGTTTGGTACGAGCAGTACTTC. This sequence encodes CASSSGLAGVWYEQYF.

The chain couples TRBV2 to TRBJ2-3, with 10 bases that match TRBD2. Germline V gives CDR1 SNHLY, CDR2 FYNNEI. The junction had 8 bases not matched to a gene; V was cut back by 5 bases and J by 0 bases. This CDR3 has 17 amino acids. The CDR3 region has the DNA TGTGCCAGCAGTATGCTAGCGGGAGTACCTAGCACAGATACGCAGTATTTT. Its translation: CASSMLAGVPSTDTQYF.

Here the CDR3 reads CASSGRGGTDQPQHF. In DNA, the CDR3 is TGTGCCAGCAGTGGCAGGGGGGGGACGGATCAGCCCCAGCATTTT. The chain links TRBV2 to TRBJ1-5; 7 bases match TRBD1. There are 15 residues in the CDR3. The V segment lost 4 bases and the J segment 5 bases; nucleotides outside the gene matches: 8. Germline V CDR1 and CDR2: SNHLY, FYNNEI.

V usage is TRBV7-2 and J usage is TRBJ2-3; 10 positions match TRBD2. J gave up 5 bases and V 2 bases, and 4 bases lay outside the gene matches. Germline CDR1 and CDR2: SGHTA and FQGNSA. The CDR3 has 15 residues. CDR3 nucleotide sequence: TGTGCCAGCAGCTTATCGTCTAGCGGGAGAGATACGCAGTATTTT. It specifies CASSLSSSGRDTQYF.

This chain connects TRBV7-2 to TRBJ2-1; possible D gene TRBD2, 5 bases. CDR3 size: 16 residues. Trimming removed 1 base at V and 6 bases at J, with 16 bases between. The V gene's germline CDR1 is SGHTA and CDR2 FQGNSA. As DNA, the CDR3 is TGTGCCAGCAGCTTAGTGGGGTCTAGCCGCCCCAATGAGCAGTTCTTC. It codes for CASSLVGSSRPNEQFF.

With regard to this clone: The sample carries other DNA sequences with the same CDR3. The rearrangement joins TRBV9 to TRBJ2-1; tentative D call: TRBD2 (6 bases). The CDR3 is 15 amino acids. Germline lookup yields CDR1 SGDLS and CDR2 YYNGEE. V lost 3 bases and J 0 bases, leaving 10 bases between the germline ends. The CDR3 is CASSAGTSSYNEQFF. The DNA of the CDR3 is TGTGCCAGCAGCGCCGGGACTTCCTCCTACAATGAGCAGTTCTTC.